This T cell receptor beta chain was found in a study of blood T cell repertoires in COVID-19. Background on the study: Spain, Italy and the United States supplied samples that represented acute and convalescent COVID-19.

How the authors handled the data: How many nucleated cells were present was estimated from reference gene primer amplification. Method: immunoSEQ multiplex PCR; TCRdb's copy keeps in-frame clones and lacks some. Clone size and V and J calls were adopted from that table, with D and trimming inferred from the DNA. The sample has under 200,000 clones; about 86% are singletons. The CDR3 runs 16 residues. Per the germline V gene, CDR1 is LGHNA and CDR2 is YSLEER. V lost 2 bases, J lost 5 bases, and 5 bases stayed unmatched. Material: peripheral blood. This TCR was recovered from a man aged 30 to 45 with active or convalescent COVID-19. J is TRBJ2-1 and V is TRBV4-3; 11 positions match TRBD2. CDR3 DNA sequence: TGCGCCAGCAGCCAACCCGGGACTAGCGGTAACAATGAGCAGTTCTTC. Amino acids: CASSQPGTSGNNEQFF.